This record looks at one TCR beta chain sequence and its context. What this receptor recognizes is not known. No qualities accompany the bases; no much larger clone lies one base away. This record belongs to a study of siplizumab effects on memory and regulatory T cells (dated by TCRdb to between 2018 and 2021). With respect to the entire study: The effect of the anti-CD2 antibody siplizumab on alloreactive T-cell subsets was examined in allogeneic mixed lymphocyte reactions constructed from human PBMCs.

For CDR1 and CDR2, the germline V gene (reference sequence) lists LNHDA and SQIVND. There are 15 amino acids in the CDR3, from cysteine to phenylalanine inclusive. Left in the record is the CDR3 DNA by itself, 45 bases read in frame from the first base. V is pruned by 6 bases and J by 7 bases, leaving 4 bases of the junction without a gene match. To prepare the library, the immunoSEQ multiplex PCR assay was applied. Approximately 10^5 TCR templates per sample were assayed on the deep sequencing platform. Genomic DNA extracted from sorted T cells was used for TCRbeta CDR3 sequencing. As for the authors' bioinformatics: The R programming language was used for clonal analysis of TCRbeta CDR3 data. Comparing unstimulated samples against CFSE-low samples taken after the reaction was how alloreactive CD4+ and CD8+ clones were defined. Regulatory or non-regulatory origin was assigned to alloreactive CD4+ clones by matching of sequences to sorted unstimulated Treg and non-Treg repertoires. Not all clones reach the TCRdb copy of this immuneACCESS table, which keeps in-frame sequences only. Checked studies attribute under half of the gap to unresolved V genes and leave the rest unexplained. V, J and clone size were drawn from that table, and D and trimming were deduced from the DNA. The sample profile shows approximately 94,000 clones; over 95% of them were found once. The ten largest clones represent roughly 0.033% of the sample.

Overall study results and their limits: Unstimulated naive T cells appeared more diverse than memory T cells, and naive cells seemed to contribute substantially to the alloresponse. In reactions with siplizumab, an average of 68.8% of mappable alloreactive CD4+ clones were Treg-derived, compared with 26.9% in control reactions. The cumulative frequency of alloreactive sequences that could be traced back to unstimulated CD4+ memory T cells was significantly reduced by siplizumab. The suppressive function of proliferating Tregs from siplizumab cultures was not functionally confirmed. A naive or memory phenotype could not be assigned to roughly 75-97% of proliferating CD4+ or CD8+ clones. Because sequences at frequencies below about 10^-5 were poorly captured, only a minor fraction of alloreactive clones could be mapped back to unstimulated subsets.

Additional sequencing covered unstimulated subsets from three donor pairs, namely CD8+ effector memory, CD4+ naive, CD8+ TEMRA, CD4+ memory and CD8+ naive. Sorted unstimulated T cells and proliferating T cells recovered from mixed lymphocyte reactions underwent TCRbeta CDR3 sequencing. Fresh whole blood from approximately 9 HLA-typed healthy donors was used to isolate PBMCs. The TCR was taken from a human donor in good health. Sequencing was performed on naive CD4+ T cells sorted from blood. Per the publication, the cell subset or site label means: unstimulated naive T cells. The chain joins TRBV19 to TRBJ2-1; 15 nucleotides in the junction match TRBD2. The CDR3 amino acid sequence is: CASRGLAGGDNEQFF. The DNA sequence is TGTGCCAGTAGGGGACTAGCGGGGGGCGATAATGAGCAGTTCTTC.